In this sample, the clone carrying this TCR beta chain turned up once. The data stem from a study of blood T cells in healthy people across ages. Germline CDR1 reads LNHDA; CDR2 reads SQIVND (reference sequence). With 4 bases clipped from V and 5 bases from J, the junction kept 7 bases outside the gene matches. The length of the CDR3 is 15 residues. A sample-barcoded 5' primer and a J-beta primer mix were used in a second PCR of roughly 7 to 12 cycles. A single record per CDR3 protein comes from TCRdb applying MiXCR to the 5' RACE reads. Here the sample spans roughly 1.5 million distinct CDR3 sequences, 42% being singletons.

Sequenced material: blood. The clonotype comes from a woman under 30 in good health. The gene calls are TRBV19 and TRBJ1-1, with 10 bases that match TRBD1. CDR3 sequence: CASSTLPGQGTEAFF. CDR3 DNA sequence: TGTGCCAGTAGTACCCTCCCGGGACAGGGGACTGAAGCTTTCTTT.